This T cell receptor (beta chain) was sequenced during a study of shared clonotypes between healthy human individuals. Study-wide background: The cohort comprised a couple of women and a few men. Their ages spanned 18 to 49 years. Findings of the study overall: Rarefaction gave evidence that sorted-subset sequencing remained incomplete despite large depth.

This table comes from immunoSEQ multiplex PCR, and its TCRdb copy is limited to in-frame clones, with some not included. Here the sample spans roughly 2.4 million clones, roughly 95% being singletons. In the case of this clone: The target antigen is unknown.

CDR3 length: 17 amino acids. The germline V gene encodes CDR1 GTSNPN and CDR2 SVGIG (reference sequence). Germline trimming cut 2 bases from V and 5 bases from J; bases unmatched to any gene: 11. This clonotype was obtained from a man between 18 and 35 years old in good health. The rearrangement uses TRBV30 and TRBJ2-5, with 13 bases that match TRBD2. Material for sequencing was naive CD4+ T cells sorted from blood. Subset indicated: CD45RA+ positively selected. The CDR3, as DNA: TGTGCCTGGAGTAGAGGTCGGACTAGCGGGAGAGGGGAGACCCAGTACTTC. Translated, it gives CAWSRGRTSGRGETQYF.